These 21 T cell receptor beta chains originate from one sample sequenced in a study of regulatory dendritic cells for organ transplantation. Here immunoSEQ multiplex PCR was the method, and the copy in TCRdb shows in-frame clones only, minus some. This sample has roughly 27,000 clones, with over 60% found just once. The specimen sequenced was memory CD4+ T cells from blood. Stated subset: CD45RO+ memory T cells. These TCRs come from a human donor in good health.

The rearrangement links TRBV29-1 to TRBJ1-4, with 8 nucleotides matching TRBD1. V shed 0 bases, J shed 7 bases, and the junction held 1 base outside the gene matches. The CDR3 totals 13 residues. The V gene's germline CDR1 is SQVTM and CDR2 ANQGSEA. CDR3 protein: CSVEDTGGEKLFF. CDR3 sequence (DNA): TGCAGCGTTGAAGATACAGGGGGTGAAAAACTGTTTTTT. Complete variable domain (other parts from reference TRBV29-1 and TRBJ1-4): SAVISQKPSRDICQRGTSLTIQCQVDSQVTMMFWYRQQPGQSLTLIATANQGSEATYESGFVIDKFPISRPNLTFSTLTVSNMSPEDSSIYLCSVEDTGGEKLFFGSGTQLSVL.

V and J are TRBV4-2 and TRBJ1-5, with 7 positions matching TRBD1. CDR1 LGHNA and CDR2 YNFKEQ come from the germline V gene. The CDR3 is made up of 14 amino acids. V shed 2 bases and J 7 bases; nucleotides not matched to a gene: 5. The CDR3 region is CASSQSQGGQPQHF. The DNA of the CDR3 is TGTGCCAGCAGCCAATCCCAGGGGGGGCAGCCCCAGCATTTT.

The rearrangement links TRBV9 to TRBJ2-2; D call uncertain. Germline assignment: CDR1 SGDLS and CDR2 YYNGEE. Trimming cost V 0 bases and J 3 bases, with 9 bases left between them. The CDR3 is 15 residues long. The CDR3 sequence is CASSVEGSDTGELFF. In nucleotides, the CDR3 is TGTGCCAGCAGCGTAGAAGGTTCGGACACCGGGGAGCTGTTTTTT. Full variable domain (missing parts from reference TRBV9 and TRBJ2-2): DSGVTQTPKHLITATGQRVTLRCSPRSGDLSVYWYQQSLDQGLQFLIQYYNGEERAKGNILERFSAQQFPDLHSELNLSSLELGDSALYFCASSVEGSDTGELFFGEGSRLTVL.

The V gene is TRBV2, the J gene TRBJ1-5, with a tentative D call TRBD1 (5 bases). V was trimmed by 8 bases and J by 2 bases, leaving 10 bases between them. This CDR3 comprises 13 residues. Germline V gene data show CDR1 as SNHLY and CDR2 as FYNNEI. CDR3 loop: CASWGEGNQPQHF. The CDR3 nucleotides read TGTGCCAGCTGGGGGGAGGGCAATCAGCCCCAGCATTTT.

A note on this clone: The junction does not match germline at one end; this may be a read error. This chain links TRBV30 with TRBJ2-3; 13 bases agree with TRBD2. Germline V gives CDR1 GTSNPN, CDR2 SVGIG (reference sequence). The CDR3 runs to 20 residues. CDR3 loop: CAWKRSQLAGGHPSIDTQYF. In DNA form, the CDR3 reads TGTGCCTGGAAAAGGTCGCAACTAGCGGGGGGGCACCCTAGCATAGATACGCAGTATTTT.

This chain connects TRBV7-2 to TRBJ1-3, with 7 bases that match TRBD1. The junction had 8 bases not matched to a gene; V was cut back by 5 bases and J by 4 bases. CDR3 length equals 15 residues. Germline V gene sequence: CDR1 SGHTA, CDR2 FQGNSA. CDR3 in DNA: TGTGCCAGCAGCCGTGGACAGGACCTCGGAAACACCATATATTTT. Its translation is CASSRGQDLGNTIYF.

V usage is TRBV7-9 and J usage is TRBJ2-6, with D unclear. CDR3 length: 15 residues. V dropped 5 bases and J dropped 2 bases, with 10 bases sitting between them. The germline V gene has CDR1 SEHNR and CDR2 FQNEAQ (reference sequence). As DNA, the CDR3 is TGTGCCAGCAGCCCACAGTCTACTGGGGCCAACGTCCTGACTTTC. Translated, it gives CASSPQSTGANVLTF.

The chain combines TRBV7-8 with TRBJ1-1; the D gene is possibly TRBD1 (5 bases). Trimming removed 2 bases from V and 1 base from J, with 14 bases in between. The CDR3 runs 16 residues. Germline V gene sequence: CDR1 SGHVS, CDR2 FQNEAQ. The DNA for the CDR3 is TGTGCCAGCAGCTTACTAGGGGCCATGAGGAACACTGAAGCTTTCTTT. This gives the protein CASSLLGAMRNTEAFF.

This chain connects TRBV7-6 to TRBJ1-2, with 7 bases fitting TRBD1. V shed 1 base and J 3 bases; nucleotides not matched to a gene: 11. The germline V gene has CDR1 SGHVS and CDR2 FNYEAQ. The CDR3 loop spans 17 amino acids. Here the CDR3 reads CASSLGEGITGDYGYTF. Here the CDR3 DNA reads TGTGCCAGCAGCTTAGGGGAGGGGATTACAGGGGACTATGGCTACACCTTC.

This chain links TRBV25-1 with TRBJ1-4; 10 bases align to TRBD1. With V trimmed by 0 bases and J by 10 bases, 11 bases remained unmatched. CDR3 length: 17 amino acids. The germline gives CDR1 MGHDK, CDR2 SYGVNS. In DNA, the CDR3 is TGTGCCAGCAGTGAATATCAGGACGGGACAGGGGCCGTAAAACTGTTTTTT. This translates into CASSEYQDGTGAVKLFF.

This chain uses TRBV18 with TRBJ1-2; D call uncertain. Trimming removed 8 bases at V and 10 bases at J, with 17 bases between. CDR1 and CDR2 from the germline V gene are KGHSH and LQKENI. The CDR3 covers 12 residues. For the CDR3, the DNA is TGTGCCAGCCGTGGTTCGGGAGGGCTCTACACCTTC. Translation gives CASRGSGGLYTF.

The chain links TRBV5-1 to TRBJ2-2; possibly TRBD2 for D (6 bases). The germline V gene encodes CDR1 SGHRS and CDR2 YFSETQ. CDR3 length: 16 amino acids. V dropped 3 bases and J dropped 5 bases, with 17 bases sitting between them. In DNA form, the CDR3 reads TGCGCCAGCAGCTCGGGGGACGTCGGGGGAACCGGGGAGCTGTTTTTT. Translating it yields CASSSGDVGGTGELFF.

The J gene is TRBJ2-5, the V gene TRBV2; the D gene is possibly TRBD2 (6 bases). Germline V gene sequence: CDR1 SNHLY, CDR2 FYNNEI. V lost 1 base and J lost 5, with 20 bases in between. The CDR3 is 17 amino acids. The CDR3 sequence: CASSEGNLAPGWETQYF. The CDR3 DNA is TGTGCCAGCAGTGAAGGCAATCTAGCGCCCGGGTGGGAGACCCAGTACTTC. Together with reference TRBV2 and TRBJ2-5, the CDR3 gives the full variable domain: EPEVTQTPSHQVTQMGQEVILRCVPISNHLYFYWYRQILGQKVEFLVSFYNNEISEKSEIFDDQFSVERPDGSNFTLKIRSTKLEDSAMYFCASSEGNLAPGWETQYFGPGTRLLVL.

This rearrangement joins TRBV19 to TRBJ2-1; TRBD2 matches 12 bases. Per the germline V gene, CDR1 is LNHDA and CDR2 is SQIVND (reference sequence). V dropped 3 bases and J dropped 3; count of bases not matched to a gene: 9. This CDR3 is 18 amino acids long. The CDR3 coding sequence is TGTGCCAGTAGTATTGATTCTAGCGGGAGGGCCCGCTACAATGAGCAGTTCTTC. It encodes CASSIDSSGRARYNEQFF.

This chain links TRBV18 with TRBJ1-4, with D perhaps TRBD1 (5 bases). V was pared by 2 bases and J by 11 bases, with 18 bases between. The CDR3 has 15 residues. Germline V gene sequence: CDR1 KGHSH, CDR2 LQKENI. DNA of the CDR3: TGTGCCAGCTCACCAGGTCTTTCGTTCCGGGACAAACTGTTTTTT. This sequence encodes CASSPGLSFRDKLFF.

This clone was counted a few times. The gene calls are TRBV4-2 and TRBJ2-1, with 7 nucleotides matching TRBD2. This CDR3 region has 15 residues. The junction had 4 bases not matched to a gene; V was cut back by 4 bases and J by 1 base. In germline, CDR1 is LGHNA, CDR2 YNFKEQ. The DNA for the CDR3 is TGTGCCAGCAGCCTAGGACTAGTATCCTACAATGAGCAGTTCTTC. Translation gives CASSLGLVSYNEQFF.

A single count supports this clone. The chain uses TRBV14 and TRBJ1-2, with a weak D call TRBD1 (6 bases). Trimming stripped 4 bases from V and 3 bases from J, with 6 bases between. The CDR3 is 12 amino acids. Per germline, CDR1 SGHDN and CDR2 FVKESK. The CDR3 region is CASSPGDYGYTF. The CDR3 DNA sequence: TGTGCCAGCAGCCCAGGGGACTATGGCTACACCTTC.

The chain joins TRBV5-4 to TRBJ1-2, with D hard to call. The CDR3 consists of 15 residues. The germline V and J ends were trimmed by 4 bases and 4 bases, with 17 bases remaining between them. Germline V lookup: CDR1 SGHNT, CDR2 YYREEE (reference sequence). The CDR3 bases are TGTGCCAGCAGCCTTAATTGGGGAGACGCCTATGGCTACACCTTC. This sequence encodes CASSLNWGDAYGYTF.

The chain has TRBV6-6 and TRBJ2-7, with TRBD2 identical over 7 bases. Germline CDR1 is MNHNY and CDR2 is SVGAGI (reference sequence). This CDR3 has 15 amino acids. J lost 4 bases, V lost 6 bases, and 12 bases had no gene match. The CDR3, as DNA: TGTGCCAGCAGACCCGTAAGCGGGACGTCTTACGAGCAGTACTTC. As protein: CASRPVSGTSYEQYF.

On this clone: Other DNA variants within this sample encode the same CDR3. This CDR3 reads CSASGSREQYF. The CDR3 DNA sequence: TGCAGTGCTAGTGGGTCGAGAGAGCAGTACTTC. The rearrangement links TRBV20-1 to TRBJ2-7; D is ambiguous. The V gene's germline CDR1 is DFQATT and CDR2 SNEGSKA (reference sequence). V lost 3 bases, J lost 7 bases, and 10 bases lay in between. This CDR3 region has 11 residues.

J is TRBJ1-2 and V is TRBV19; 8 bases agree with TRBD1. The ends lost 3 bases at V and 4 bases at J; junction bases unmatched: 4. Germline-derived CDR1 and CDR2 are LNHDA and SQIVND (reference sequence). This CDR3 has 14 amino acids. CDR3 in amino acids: CASSIGQGSYGYTF. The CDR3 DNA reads TGTGCCAGTAGTATCGGACAGGGCTCCTATGGCTACACCTTC.